Shown below are 10 T cell receptor beta chains from a single sample sequenced in a study of blood T cell repertoires in COVID-19. Profiled with immunoSEQ multiplex PCR; TCRdb holds only in-frame clones, not every one. Of roughly 200,000 clones listed, approximately 90% were seen once; the top ten hold 2.5% to 3%. The specimen was PBMCs or T cells enriched from blood (not recorded which). The receptors stem from a woman in her thirties who had recovered from COVID-19.

This rearrangement joins TRBV2 to TRBJ2-1, with D possibly being TRBD1 (7 bases). The CDR3 totals 14 residues. V was clipped by 8 bases and J by 9 bases, with 20 bases between them. Germline V gene lookup returns CDR1 SNHLY and CDR2 FYNNEI. CDR3 DNA: TGTGCCAGCCTCGGCCAGACAGGGCGGGGTGAGCAGTTCTTC. Translated, it gives CASLGQTGRGEQFF.

This clone was seen once. This chain joins TRBV15 and TRBJ2-1, with D unresolved. The CDR3 length is 16 residues. CDR1 is LNHNV, CDR2 YYDKDF, per germline (reference sequence). Between the trimmed V and J ends, which lost 1 base and 0 bases, there was a span of 10 bases. This CDR3 is CATSRVGLNSYNEQFF. CDR3 DNA: TGTGCCACCAGCAGAGTGGGCTTAAACTCCTACAATGAGCAGTTCTTC.

The table lists this clone with a count of one. J is TRBJ1-1 and V is TRBV3-1 (or the pseudogene TRBV3-2); D not certain. V lost 1 base, J lost 7 bases, and 7 bases lay in between. The CDR3 totals 12 residues. Germline V gene lookup returns CDR1 LGHDT and CDR2 YNNKEL (reference sequence). Here the CDR3 reads CASSQGEGEAFF. The CDR3, as DNA: TGTGCCAGCAGCCAAGGGGAGGGTGAAGCTTTCTTT.

The chain has TRBV5-4 and TRBJ2-7, with TRBD1 matching 8 bases. After removal of 4 bases from V and 3 bases from J, the junction contained 9 bases not matched to a gene. Per the germline V gene, CDR1 is SGHNT and CDR2 is YYREEE (reference sequence). The CDR3 is made up of 15 amino acids. CDR3 sequence reads: CASSPGTGTRYEQYF. CDR3 DNA: TGTGCCAGCAGCCCGGGGACAGGAACCCGCTACGAGCAGTACTTC.

This chain connects TRBV19 to TRBJ2-3; the D gene is possibly TRBD1 (6 bases). Trimming took off 4 bases at V and 8 bases at J, with 34 bases between the two ends. The CDR3 covers 20 residues. Germline loops: CDR1 LNHDA, CDR2 SQIVND (reference sequence). This CDR3 is CASSNLRPPLGQLGAGTQYF. The CDR3 DNA follows: TGTGCCAGTAGTAACCTCCGACCCCCCCTCGGGCAACTGGGGGCTGGTACGCAGTATTTT.

CDR3 DNA sequence: TGTGCCAGCAGCGTAGGAGGGGGCGGAACCGGGGAGCTGTTTTTT. Residues: CASSVGGGGTGELFF. V usage is TRBV9 and J usage is TRBJ2-2; 7 nucleotides match TRBD1. CDR1 and CDR2 from the germline V gene are SGDLS and YYNGEE. This CDR3 is built from 15 residues. V shed 0 bases and J 5 bases; nucleotides not matched to a gene: 4.

This clone is a singleton in its sample. This chain uses TRBV13 with TRBJ2-3; 10 bases line up with TRBD2. Trimming took 4 bases from V and 0 from J; bases not matched to a gene: 13. This CDR3 has 19 amino acids. Germline loops: CDR1 PRHDT, CDR2 FYEKMQ (reference sequence). CDR3 in amino acids: CASSSLGASGGLSTDTQYF. CDR3 nucleotides: TGTGCCAGCAGCTCCCTGGGGGCTAGCGGGGGCCTAAGCACAGATACGCAGTATTTT.

This chain connects TRBV6-5 to TRBJ1-5; no firm D call. Trimming cost V 2 bases and J 2 bases, with 7 bases left between them. CDR1 is MNHEY, CDR2 SVGAGI, per germline. This CDR3 comprises 14 residues. CDR3 nucleotides: TGTGCCAGCAGTTACAGGGAGGGCAATCAGCCCCAGCATTTT. The encoded protein is CASSYREGNQPQHF.

The rearrangement links TRBV5-1 to TRBJ1-1; D is possibly TRBD1 (5 bases). CDR3 length equals 15 residues. V was shortened by 0 bases and J by 0 bases, with 9 bases between the two germline ends. Germline V gives CDR1 SGHRS, CDR2 YFSETQ. CDR3 sequence: CASSLEDTLNTEAFF. CDR3 bases: TGCGCCAGCAGCTTGGAGGACACCTTGAACACTGAAGCTTTCTTT.

The table lists this clone with a count of one. The chain has TRBV6-2 or TRBV6-3 and TRBJ2-7; D is unresolved. Germline assignment: CDR1 MNHEY and CDR2 SVGEGT. V was shortened by 4 bases and J by 4 bases, with 11 bases between the two germline ends. The CDR3 sequence is 13 residues long. The CDR3 coding sequence is TGTGCCAGCAGTTTCAACACACCTTACGAGCAGTACTTC. Encoded protein: CASSFNTPYEQYF.